This T cell receptor (beta chain) comes out of a study of T cell responses to AZD1222 COVID-19 vaccine. Regarding the study as a whole: Among the donors, most were white British and more were female, and clonal diversity was possibly underestimated. Across the whole spike, CD4 TCRs peaked at regions 160-218 and 743-854. Repertoires were sampled only after the peak T cell response. Two AZD1222 administrations were followed by greater Spike-specific TCR breadth and depth.

On this clone: Its specificity is not known.

The data were produced by immunoSEQ multiplex PCR, yet TCRdb's version contains in-frame clones alone and is incomplete. The table records around 140,000 clones, around nine tenths of them present only once. V lost 5 bases, J lost 7 bases, and 7 bases stayed unmatched. The CDR3 length is 13 residues. Germline CDR1 is SGHDT and CDR2 is YYEEEE. This rearrangement joins TRBV5-6 to TRBJ1-2, with 8 bases aligning to TRBD1. Sequences were derived from peripheral blood, sampled on day 0 of AZD1222 vaccination. The TCR sequence derives from an adult in good health. This CDR3 is CASRPGGAFGYTF. The CDR3 bases are TGTGCCAGCAGGCCAGGGGGCGCCTTTGGCTACACCTTC. Full variable domain (rest looked up from reference TRBV5-6 and TRBJ1-2): DAGVTQSPTHLIKTRGQQVTLRCSPKSGHDTVSWYQQALGQGPQFIFQYYEEEERQRGNFPDRFSGHQFPNYSSELNVNALLLGDSALYLCASRPGGAFGYTFGSGTRLTVV.